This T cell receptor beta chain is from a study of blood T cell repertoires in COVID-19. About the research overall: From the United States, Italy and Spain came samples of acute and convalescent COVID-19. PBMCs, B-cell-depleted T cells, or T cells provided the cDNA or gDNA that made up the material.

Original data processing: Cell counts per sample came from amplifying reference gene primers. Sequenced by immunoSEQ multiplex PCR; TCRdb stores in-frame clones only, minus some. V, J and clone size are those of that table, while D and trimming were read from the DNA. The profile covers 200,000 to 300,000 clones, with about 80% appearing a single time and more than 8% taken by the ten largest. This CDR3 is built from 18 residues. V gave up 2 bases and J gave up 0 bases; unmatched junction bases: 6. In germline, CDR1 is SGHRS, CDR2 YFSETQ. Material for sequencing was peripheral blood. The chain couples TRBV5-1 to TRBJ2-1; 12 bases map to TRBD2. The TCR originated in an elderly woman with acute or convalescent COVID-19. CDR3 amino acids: CASSLLAGGISSYNEQFF. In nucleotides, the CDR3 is TGCGCCAGCAGCTTACTAGCGGGGGGCATCAGCTCCTACAATGAGCAGTTCTTC.